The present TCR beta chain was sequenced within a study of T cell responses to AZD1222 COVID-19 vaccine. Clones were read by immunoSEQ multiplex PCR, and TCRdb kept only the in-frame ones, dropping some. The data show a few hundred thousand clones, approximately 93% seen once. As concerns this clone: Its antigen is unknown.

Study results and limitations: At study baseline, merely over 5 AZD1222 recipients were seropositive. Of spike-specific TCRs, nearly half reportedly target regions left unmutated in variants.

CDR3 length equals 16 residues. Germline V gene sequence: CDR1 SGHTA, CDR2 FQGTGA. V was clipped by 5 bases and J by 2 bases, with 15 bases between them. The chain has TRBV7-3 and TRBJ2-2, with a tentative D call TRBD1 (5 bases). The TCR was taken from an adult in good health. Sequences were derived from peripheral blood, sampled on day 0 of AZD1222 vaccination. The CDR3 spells CASSHFGRGNTGELFF. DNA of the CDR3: TGTGCCAGCAGCCACTTTGGAAGGGGTAACACCGGGGAGCTGTTTTTT.